A single sample gave rise to the 24 T cell receptor beta chains below, sequenced in a study of shared clonotypes between healthy human individuals. Sequencing used immunoSEQ multiplex PCR; TCRdb keeps in-frame clones, though not all of them. The data show around 2.3 million clones, approximately 95% seen once. Sequencing input: naive CD4+ T cells sorted from blood. Subset denoted: CD45RA+ positively selected. The source is a man aged 18 to 30 in good health.

The chain carries TRBV30 and TRBJ1-6, with 7 bases aligning to TRBD1. CDR1 is GTSNPN, CDR2 SVGIG, per germline (reference sequence). The ends lost 4 bases at V and 5 bases at J; junction bases unmatched: 2. The CDR3 contains 13 residues. CDR3 amino acids: CAWIGQDNSPLHF. As DNA, the CDR3 is TGTGCCTGGATTGGACAGGATAATTCACCCCTCCACTTT.

The V call is TRBV28, the J call TRBJ1-3, with 7 bases that match TRBD1. The germline gives CDR1 MDHEN, CDR2 SYDVKM. The CDR3 covers 16 residues. Trimming took 6 bases from V and 4 from J; bases not matched to a gene: 12. CDR3 coding DNA: TGTGCCAGCAGCAATAACAGGGGACTCGCCGGAAACACCATATATTTT. It yields the protein CASSNNRGLAGNTIYF.

J is TRBJ1-2 and V is TRBV5-1; 9 bases match TRBD1. This CDR3 is built from 14 residues. Per germline, CDR1 SGHRS and CDR2 YFSETQ. Trimming at V came to 0 bases and at J to 7 bases, leaving 4 bases not matched to a gene. Here the CDR3 reads CASSLGTGDAGYTF. CDR3 nucleotides: TGCGCCAGCAGCTTGGGGACAGGGGATGCTGGCTACACCTTC.

The chain couples TRBV19 to TRBJ2-6; tentatively, D is TRBD2 (5 bases). Germline-derived CDR1 and CDR2 are LNHDA and SQIVND (reference sequence). Trimming left V 6 bases short and J 0 bases short, with 15 bases between. This CDR3 is 17 amino acids long. Written as DNA, the CDR3 is TGTGCCAGTAGCAACCCTGTGGGGAGCTCTGGGGCCAACGTCCTGACTTTC. As protein: CASSNPVGSSGANVLTF.

DNA of the CDR3: TGTGCCAGCAGCCAGCCCGGGCTAGCGGGTTGGGATGAGCAGTTCTTC. Translation gives CASSQPGLAGWDEQFF. The chain joins TRBV5-5 to TRBJ2-1; 8 bases line up with TRBD2. This CDR3 spans 16 amino acids. Trimming removed 4 bases from V and 8 bases from J; junction bases left unmatched: 14. CDR1 and CDR2 from the germline V gene are SGHKS and YYEKEE (reference sequence).

Points on this clone: Additional DNA sequences in this sample encode the identical CDR3. The V gene is TRBV2, the J gene TRBJ2-3; TRBD2 aligns across 8 bases. Germline V gene lookup returns CDR1 SNHLY and CDR2 FYNNEI. The CDR3 is 14 residues long. Germline trimming cut 5 bases from V and 1 base from J; bases unmatched to any gene: 2. The CDR3 DNA follows: TGTGCCAGCAGTAGAGCGGGAGGCACAGATACGCAGTATTTT. This encodes CASSRAGGTDTQYF.

The rearrangement joins TRBV30 to TRBJ1-6; the D is unclear. The CDR3 contains 15 residues. Per germline, CDR1 GTSNPN and CDR2 SVGIG (reference sequence). Trimming removed 3 bases at V and 3 bases at J, with 12 bases between. The CDR3: CAWSGRHNYNSPLHF. The CDR3 bases are TGTGCCTGGAGCGGACGACATAACTATAATTCACCCCTCCACTTT.

The gene calls are TRBV30 and TRBJ1-5, with 7 bases fitting TRBD1. The CDR3 is 15 residues long. CDR1 and CDR2 from the germline V gene are GTSNPN and SVGIG (reference sequence). V was pared by 0 bases and J by 7 bases, with 9 bases of the junction left unmatched. In DNA form, the CDR3 reads TGTGCCTGGAGTGTAGCCGACAGGGAATCGCAGCCCCAGCATTTT. Residues: CAWSVADRESQPQHF.

The V and J genes are TRBV6-6 and TRBJ2-7; 10 bases fit TRBD1. Per the germline V gene, CDR1 is MNHNY and CDR2 is SVGAGI (reference sequence). The CDR3 sequence is 14 residues long. Trimming took 7 bases from V and 3 from J; bases not matched to a gene: 6. In nucleotides, the CDR3 is TGTGCCAGCAATAGGGGACAGGGGTTCTACGAGCAGTACTTC. The encoded protein is CASNRGQGFYEQYF.

The chain uses TRBV15 and TRBJ2-3; tentatively, D is TRBD1 (5 bases). The CDR3 totals 16 residues. V gave up 0 bases and J gave up 1 base, with 11 bases separating them. Germline CDR1 and CDR2: LNHNV and YYDKDF (reference sequence). CDR3 in amino acids: CATSRDRGMGTDTQYF. CDR3 in DNA: TGTGCCACCAGCAGAGATAGGGGAATGGGCACAGATACGCAGTATTTT. Full variable domain (outside the CDR3, taken from reference TRBV15 and TRBJ2-3): DAMVIQNPRYQVTQFGKPVTLSCSQTLNHNVMYWYQQKSSQAPKLLFHYYDKDFNNEADTPDNFQSRRPNTSFCFLDIRSPGLGDTAMYLCATSRDRGMGTDTQYFGPGTRLTVL.

This chain connects TRBV11-3 to TRBJ2-1, with D unresolved. This CDR3 is 16 amino acids long. CDR1 and CDR2 (germline): SGHNT, YENEEA. V lost 5 bases and J 5 bases, leaving 19 bases between the germline ends. The CDR3 spells CASSPSDGYRDNEQFF. CDR3 sequence (DNA): TGTGCCAGCAGCCCGAGCGATGGGTATCGGGACAATGAGCAGTTCTTC. Full variable domain (missing parts from reference TRBV11-3 and TRBJ2-1): EAGVVQSPRYKIIEKKQPVAFWCNPISGHNTLYWYLQNLGQGPELLIRYENEEAVDDSQLPKDRFSAERLKGVDSTLKIQPAELGDSAVYLCASSPSDGYRDNEQFFGPGTRLTVL.

The gene calls are TRBV5-1 and TRBJ2-5, with D possibly called TRBD1 or TRBD2 (5 bases each). CDR3 length equals 14 residues. Trimming removed 2 bases at V and 5 bases at J, with 13 bases between. Germline CDR1 SGHRS, CDR2 YFSETQ. The CDR3 DNA follows: TGCGCCAGCAGCTTTTGGGGACCTCAGGAGACCCAGTACTTC. As protein: CASSFWGPQETQYF.

V and J are TRBV29-1 and TRBJ1-4; D unclear. The CDR3 extends over 12 amino acids. The V end was cut by 3 bases, the J end by 5 bases, with 7 bases between. CDR1 is SQVTM, CDR2 ANQGSEA, per germline. The CDR3 bases are TGCAGCGTTGAGAGGGCGAATGAAAAACTGTTTTTT. This sequence encodes CSVERANEKLFF.

The chain links TRBV6-5 to TRBJ2-1; 12 nucleotides agree with TRBD2. The trim removed 6 bases at V and 1 base at J, leaving 1 base unmatched. Per germline, CDR1 MNHEY and CDR2 SVGAGI. The CDR3 consists of 15 residues. CDR3 sequence: CASRGTSGSYNEQFF. The DNA for the CDR3 is TGTGCCAGCAGGGGGACTAGCGGGTCCTACAATGAGCAGTTCTTC.

Worth noting for this clone: Other DNA sequences from this sample encode an identical CDR3 as well. The rearrangement joins TRBV6-5 to TRBJ1-1; D is undetermined. CDR3 length equals 11 residues. The V and J ends lost 2 bases and 5 bases respectively, with 3 bases between them. Germline values: CDR1 MNHEY, CDR2 SVGAGI. The CDR3 DNA follows: TGTGCCAGCAGTTACCGAACTGAAGCTTTCTTT. Amino acid sequence: CASSYRTEAFF.

Points on this clone: Other DNA sequences in this sample translate to the same CDR3. The V gene is TRBV6-6, the J gene TRBJ1-2; possibly TRBD1 for D (5 bases). Trimming cost V 0 bases and J 0 bases, with 5 bases left between them. The CDR3 is 14 residues long. Germline CDR1 MNHNY, CDR2 SVGAGI (reference sequence). CDR3 sequence reads: CASSYSTANYGYTF. CDR3 DNA: TGTGCCAGCAGTTACTCGACAGCTAACTATGGCTACACCTTC.

V is TRBV10-3 and J is TRBJ2-7; D unclear. This CDR3 has 15 amino acids. Germline CDR1 is ENHRY and CDR2 is SYGVKD. V dropped 3 bases and J dropped 7 bases, with 19 bases sitting between them. CDR3 nucleotide sequence: TGTGCCATCAGTGATGGGGTCAGGTTGTCTGAGGAGCAGTACTTC. Its protein product is CAISDGVRLSEEQYF.

The V call is TRBV6-5, the J call TRBJ2-1; D is perhaps TRBD1 (6 bases). CDR3 length equals 15 residues. From germline, CDR1 is MNHEY and CDR2 SVGAGI. The germline V and J ends were trimmed by 2 bases and 4 bases, with 12 bases remaining between them. The CDR3 coding sequence is TGTGCCAGCAGTTACGAAGGCAGGGGTTACAATGAGCAGTTCTTC. It codes for CASSYEGRGYNEQFF.

The chain combines TRBV2 with TRBJ2-7; D call uncertain. The CDR3 has 12 residues. CDR1 is SNHLY and CDR2 is FYNNEI in the germline V gene. The V end was cut by 7 bases, the J end by 2 bases, with 9 bases between. The CDR3 protein is CASTVRAYEQYF. CDR3 nucleotide sequence: TGTGCCAGCACTGTTAGGGCCTACGAGCAGTACTTC.

The V gene is TRBV6-1, the J gene TRBJ1-6; D is unclear. Germline lookup yields CDR1 MNHNS and CDR2 SASEGT. Trimming removed 9 bases at V and 1 base at J, with 13 bases between. The CDR3 is 15 residues long. CDR3 in DNA: TGTGCCAGTTCCGGGGAGGAGTCCTATAATTCACCCCTCCACTTT. Translation: CASSGEESYNSPLHF.

CDR3 region: CASSSRDRTSYEQYF. The CDR3 region has the DNA TGTGCCAGCAGCTCCCGGGACCGGACCTCCTACGAGCAGTACTTC. The chain combines TRBV7-8 with TRBJ2-7, with D tentatively TRBD1 or TRBD2 (5 bases each). Trimming stripped 4 bases from V and 0 bases from J, with 13 bases between. This CDR3 has 15 residues. From germline, CDR1 is SGHVS and CDR2 FQNEAQ. The variable domain in full, completed from reference TRBV7-8 and TRBJ2-7, reads GAGVSQSPRYKVAKRGQDVALRCDPISGHVSLFWYQQALGQGPEFLTYFQNEAQLDKSGLPSDRFFAERPEGSVSTLKIQRTQQEDSAVYLCASSSRDRTSYEQYFGPGTRLTVT.

V is TRBV10-2 and J is TRBJ2-7, with D hard to call. Germline V gene lookup returns CDR1 WSHSY and CDR2 SAAADI. Trimming left V 6 bases short and J 3 bases short, with 12 bases between. The CDR3 is 13 amino acids. CDR3 sequence reads: CASSGPILYEQYF. CDR3 nucleotide sequence: TGCGCCAGCAGCGGCCCTATCCTCTACGAGCAGTACTTC.

This clone was picked up one time. Other DNA sequences from this sample encode an identical CDR3 as well. The rearrangement uses TRBV10-1 and TRBJ2-5, with D perhaps assigned TRBD1 or TRBD2 (6 bases each). The CDR3 extends over 13 amino acids. Germline CDR1 WNHNN, CDR2 SYGVQD (reference sequence). V was pared by 6 bases and J by 5 bases, with 13 bases between. As DNA, the CDR3 is TGCGCCAGCAGCCCGGGGGCTGGGGAGACCCAGTACTTC. This translates into CASSPGAGETQYF.

The rearrangement links TRBV9 to TRBJ2-7; D gene ambiguous. Trimming removed 5 bases from V and 6 bases from J, with 12 bases in between. The CDR3 runs 12 residues. Germline lookup yields CDR1 SGDLS and CDR2 YYNGEE. Here the CDR3 reads CASSGVVGEQYF. The DNA of the CDR3 is TGTGCCAGCAGTGGGGTTGTGGGCGAGCAGTACTTC.